This T cell receptor beta chain appears in the sequencing data of a study of shared clonotypes between healthy human individuals (dated by TCRdb to 2018 to 2021). Study-level background: The cohort included three men and a couple of women between 18 and 49 years of age. To estimate repertoire size and how much clonotype sharing occurs between individuals, the study deeply sequenced the blood TCR repertoires of about five healthy adults. To increase sequencing depth and limit assay-specific biases, TCR repertoire library preparation and sequencing were carried out by different laboratories using diverse techniques. For each donor, CD4 naive and CD4 memory were each run on three plates, CD8 naive on two plates, and CD8 memory on one plate. Leukapheresis yielded between about 0.9 and 9.5 billion PBMCs per donor.

CD8 naive samples consisted of CD45RO-negative cells that were positively selected for CCR7, yielding a CD45RA+CCR7+ population without TemRA cells. Donors were healthy HIV-negative adults with no recently reported acute infections or vaccinations. Every donor was a Caucasian adult residing in Nashville, Tennessee, USA. Blood was obtained by leukapheresis, after which PBMCs were separated by Ficoll-Histopaque density gradient centrifugation and cryopreserved in liquid nitrogen vapor phase. Purity and quantity of every magnetically sorted T cell population were checked by analytical flow cytometry. Genomic DNA was isolated from each sorted fraction and quantified by UV absorbance on a Nanodrop 2000c. The cysteine opens and the phenylalanine closes a CDR3 of 18 amino acids. Only the CDR3 region is kept as DNA, spanning 54 bases read in frame from base 1. V drops 1 base and J drops 0 bases, leaving 13 bases in between. From the germline V gene, CDR1 is SGHTA and CDR2 is FQGNSA.

What the research found in general, with its limitations: Compared with non-shared clonotypes, the clonotypes found in all four sorted-subset donors had higher generation probabilities. Because the study included a small number of donors, the genetic and exposure-history diversity represented was limited. Larger estimated clonotype richness was generally found for naive subsets than for memory subsets. When a handful of donors were compared, the shared fraction of clonotypes was about 5% for naive CD4, roughly 3.4% for naive CD8, 2% to 2.5% for memory CD4, and 0.3% to 0.5% for memory CD8. Pairwise subsampling indicated that sequencing depth was expected to affect the degree of clonotype sharing among donors. Only blood was sampled, and tissue TCR repertoires likely differ from those in blood. Rarefaction of sorted-subset datasets indicated incomplete sequencing despite the large sequencing depth.

Using the deep immunoSEQ assay, TCR CDR3 regions were amplified from genomic DNA by multiplex PCR. Extracted genomic DNA from each cell subset was distributed evenly across all wells of several immunoSEQ 96-well plates, and each plate was treated as a replicate. For sorted subsets, roughly 0.2 ug genomic DNA, equal to 30,000 to 35,000 T cell genomes, was loaded into each replicate PCR. The purified libraries were quantified using a Qubit 3.0 fluorometer, sized with a Bioanalyzer 2100, and then quantified again using the KAPA Library Quantification kit. Each immunoSEQ 96-well plate was sequenced on its own single-read 150-cycle Illumina NextSeq 550 flow cell. Regarding the original processing steps: Because the immunoSEQ output held only junctional sequences and lacked quality scores, the filtering could not match the filtering applied to full-length reads. To assign V/J genes and CDR3, sequences were annotated using PyIR, a Python wrapper for IgBLAST v1.9, with IMGT germline references. Reads with weak V/J assignments (E-value above 1e-6), missing CDR3, stop codons, out-of-frame junctions, or ambiguous translated residues were removed. V3J clonotypes were defined as sequences sharing an identical inferred V gene, J gene, and CDR3 amino acid sequence. To compute the percentage overlap between repertoires, the number of shared unique clonotypes was divided by the size of the smaller repertoire. Richness of each repertoire was evaluated using RTK rarefaction, the Chao1 estimator, and Recon v2.1 estimates of unobserved clonotypes. Generation probabilities for all TCRbeta clonotypes obtained by the gDNA method from a handful of donors were computed using OLGA. TCRdb took over this immuneACCESS table, retaining in-frame rearrangements with V and J assigned. Such tables are incomplete; in checked studies, under half of the missing clones stem from an unresolved V gene, and the remainder is unexplained. V and J calls and clone size are those listed in that table; D and trimming were worked out from the DNA. Within this sample are around 2,000,000 clones, with approximately 94% of them counted one time only. Roughly 1.1% of the sample is taken by the ten largest.

As to this clone: What antigen it recognizes has not been identified. Base qualities are not provided; no much larger clone lies one nucleotide away.

The material sequenced was naive CD8+ T cells sorted from blood. Sample cell subset or site, as interpreted from the label and publication: CD45RA+CCR7+. The TCR comes from a man aged 18-30 years in good health. Recombination connected TRBV7-2 to TRBJ2-6, with the D segment identity uncertain. The CDR3 is CASSLVAGLPSGANVLTF. The nucleotides are TGTGCCAGCAGCTTAGTGGCCGGGCTGCCCTCTGGGGCCAACGTCCTGACTTTC.